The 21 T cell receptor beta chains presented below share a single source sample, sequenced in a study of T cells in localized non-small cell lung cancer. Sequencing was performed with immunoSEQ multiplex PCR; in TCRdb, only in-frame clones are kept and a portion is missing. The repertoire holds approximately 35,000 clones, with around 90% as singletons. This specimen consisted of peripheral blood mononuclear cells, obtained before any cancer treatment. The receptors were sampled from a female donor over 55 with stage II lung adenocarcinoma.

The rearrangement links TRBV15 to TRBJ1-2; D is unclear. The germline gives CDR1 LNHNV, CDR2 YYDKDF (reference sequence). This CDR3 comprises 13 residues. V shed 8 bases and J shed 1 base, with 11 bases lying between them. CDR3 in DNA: TGTGCCACCGAAGCACGGAATAACTATGGCTACACCTTC. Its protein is CATEARNNYGYTF.

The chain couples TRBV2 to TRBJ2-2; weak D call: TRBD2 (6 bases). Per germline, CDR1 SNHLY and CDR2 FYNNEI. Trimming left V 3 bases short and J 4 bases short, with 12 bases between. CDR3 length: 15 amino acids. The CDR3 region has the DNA TGTGCCAGCAGTGATGGCGGGGCGGGCACCGGGGAGCTGTTTTTT. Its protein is CASSDGGAGTGELFF.

This CDR3 reads CASSYSPGATYEQYF. CDR3 in DNA: TGTGCCAGCAGTTACTCGCCAGGCGCTACCTACGAGCAGTACTTC. This rearrangement joins TRBV6-6 to TRBJ2-7; D unresolved. This CDR3 comprises 15 residues. Germline CDR1 and CDR2: MNHNY and SVGAGI (reference sequence). Trimming removed 0 bases at V and 2 bases at J, with 11 bases between.

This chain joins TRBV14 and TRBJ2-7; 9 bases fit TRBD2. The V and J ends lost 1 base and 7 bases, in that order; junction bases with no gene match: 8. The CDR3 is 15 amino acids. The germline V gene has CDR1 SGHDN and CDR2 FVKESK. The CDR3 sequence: CASSQVASGIGEQYF. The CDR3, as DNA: TGTGCCAGCAGCCAAGTAGCTAGCGGGATAGGTGAGCAGTACTTC.

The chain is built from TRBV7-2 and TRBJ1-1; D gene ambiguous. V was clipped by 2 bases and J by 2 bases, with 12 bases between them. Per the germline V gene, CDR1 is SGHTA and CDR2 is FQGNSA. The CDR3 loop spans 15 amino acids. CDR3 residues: CASSLSSAVNTEAFF. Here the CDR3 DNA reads TGTGCCAGCAGCTTAAGCTCGGCAGTTAACACTGAAGCTTTCTTT. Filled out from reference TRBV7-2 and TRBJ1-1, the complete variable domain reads GAGVSQSPSNKVTEKGKDVELRCDPISGHTALYWYRQSLGQGLEFLIYFQGNSAPDKSGLPSDRFSAERTGGSVSTLTIQRTQQEDSAVYLCASSLSSAVNTEAFFGQGTRLTVV.

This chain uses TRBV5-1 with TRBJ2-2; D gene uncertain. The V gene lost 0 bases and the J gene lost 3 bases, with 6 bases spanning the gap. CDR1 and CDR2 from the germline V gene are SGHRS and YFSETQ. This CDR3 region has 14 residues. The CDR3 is CASSLGGDTGELFF. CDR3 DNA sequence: TGCGCCAGCAGCTTGGGTGGGGACACCGGGGAGCTGTTTTTT.

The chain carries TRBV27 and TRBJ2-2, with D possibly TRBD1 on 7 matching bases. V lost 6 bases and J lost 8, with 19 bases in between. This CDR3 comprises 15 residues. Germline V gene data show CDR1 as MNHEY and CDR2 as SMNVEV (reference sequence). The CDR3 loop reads CASSQVRGATGELFF. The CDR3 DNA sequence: TGTGCCAGCAGCCAAGTCAGGGGGGCTACTGGGGAGCTGTTTTTT.

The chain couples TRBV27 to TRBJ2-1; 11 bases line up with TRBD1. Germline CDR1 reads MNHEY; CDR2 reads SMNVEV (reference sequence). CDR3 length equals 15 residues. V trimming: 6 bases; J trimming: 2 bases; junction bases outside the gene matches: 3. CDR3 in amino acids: CASRVDRGPYNEQFF. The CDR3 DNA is TGTGCCAGCAGGGTGGACAGGGGGCCCTACAATGAGCAGTTCTTC.

CDR3 coding DNA: TGCGCCAGCAGCTTGGGATTAAGGACTTCCACGGTAGAGACCCAGTACTTC. Its translation is CASSLGLRTSTVETQYF. The rearrangement links TRBV5-1 to TRBJ2-5; the D gene is possibly TRBD2 (5 bases). Germline CDR1 reads SGHRS; CDR2 reads YFSETQ. V lost 0 bases to trimming and J lost 4 bases, with 19 bases between them. The CDR3 consists of 17 residues. Based on the CDR3 plus reference TRBV5-1 and TRBJ2-5, the full variable domain is KAGVTQTPRYLIKTRGQQVTLSCSPISGHRSVSWYQQTPGQGLQFLFEYFSETQRNKGNFPGRFSGRQFSNSRSEMNVSTLELGDSALYLCASSLGLRTSTVETQYFGPGTRLLVL.

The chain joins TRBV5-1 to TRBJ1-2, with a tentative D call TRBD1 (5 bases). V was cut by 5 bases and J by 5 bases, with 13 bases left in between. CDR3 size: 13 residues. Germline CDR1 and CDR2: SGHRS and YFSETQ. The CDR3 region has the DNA TGCGCCAGCAGACCCGGGACCGATTATGGCTACACCTTC. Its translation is CASRPGTDYGYTF.

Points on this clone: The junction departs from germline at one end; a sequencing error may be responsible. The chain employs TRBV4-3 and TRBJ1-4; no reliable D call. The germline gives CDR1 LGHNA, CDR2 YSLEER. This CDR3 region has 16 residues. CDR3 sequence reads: CASSEEGPDRPTKLFF. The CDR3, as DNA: TGCGCCAGCAGCGAAGAAGGTCCGGACCGGCCGACTAAACTGTTTTTT.

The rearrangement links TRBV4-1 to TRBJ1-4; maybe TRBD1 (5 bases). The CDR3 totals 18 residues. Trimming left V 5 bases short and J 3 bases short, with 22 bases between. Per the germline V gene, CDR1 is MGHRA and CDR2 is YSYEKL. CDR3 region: CASSYSIPRRGANEKLFF. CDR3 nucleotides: TGCGCCAGCAGCTATTCCATACCCAGGCGAGGGGCTAATGAAAAACTGTTTTTT.

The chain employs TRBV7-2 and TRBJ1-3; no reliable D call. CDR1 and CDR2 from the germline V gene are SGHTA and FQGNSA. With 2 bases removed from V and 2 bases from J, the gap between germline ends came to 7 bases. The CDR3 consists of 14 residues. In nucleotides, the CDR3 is TGTGCCAGCAGCTTAACAGTTCCTGGAAACACCATATATTTT. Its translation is CASSLTVPGNTIYF.

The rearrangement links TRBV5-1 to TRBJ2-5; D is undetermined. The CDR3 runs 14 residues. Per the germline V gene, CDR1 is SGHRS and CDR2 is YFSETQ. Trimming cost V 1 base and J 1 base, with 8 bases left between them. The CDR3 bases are TGCGCCAGCAGCTTGAGCGCTACCCAAGAGACCCAGTACTTC. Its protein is CASSLSATQETQYF.

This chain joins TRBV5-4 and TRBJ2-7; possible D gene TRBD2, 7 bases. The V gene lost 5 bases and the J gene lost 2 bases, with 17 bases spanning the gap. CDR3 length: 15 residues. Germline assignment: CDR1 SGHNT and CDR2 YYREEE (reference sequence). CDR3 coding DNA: TGTGCCAGCAGTGCCGGAGGGGGGGTAACCTACGAGCAGTACTTC. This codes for CASSAGGGVTYEQYF.

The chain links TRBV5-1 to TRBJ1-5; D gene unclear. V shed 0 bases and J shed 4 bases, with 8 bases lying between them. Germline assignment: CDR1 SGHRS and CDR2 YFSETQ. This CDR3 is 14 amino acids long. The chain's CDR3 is CASSLALGNQPQHF. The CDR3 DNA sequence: TGCGCCAGCAGCTTGGCTTTAGGGAATCAGCCCCAGCATTTT.

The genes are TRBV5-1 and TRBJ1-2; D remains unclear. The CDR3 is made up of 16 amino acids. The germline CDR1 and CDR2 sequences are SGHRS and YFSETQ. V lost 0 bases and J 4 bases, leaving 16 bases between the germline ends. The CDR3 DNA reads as TGCGCCAGCAGCTTGGTGGCAGCGCCAACTATCTATGGCTACACCTTC. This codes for CASSLVAAPTIYGYTF.

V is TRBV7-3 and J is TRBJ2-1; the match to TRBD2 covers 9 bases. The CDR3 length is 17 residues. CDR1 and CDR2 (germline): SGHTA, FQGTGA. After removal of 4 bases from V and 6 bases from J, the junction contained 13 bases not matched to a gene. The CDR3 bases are TGTGCCAGCAGCTCTATCCCTCTAGCGGGGAATTTCAATGAGCAGTTCTTC. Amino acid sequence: CASSSIPLAGNFNEQFF.

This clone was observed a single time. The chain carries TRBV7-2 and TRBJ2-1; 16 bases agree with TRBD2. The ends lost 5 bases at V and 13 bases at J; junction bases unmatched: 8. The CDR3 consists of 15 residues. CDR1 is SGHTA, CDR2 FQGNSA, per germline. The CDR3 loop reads CASSGGTSGRAAQFF. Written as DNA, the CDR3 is TGTGCCAGCAGCGGCGGGACTAGCGGGAGGGCCGCTCAGTTCTTC. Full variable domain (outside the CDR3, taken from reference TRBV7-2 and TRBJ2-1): GAGVSQSPSNKVTEKGKDVELRCDPISGHTALYWYRQSLGQGLEFLIYFQGNSAPDKSGLPSDRFSAERTGGSVSTLTIQRTQQEDSAVYLCASSGGTSGRAAQFFGPGTRLTVL.

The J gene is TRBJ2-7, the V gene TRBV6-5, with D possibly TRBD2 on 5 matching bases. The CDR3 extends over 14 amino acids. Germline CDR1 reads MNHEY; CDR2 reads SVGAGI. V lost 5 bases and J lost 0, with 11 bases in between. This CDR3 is CASSSLGSSYEQYF. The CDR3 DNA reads TGTGCCAGCAGTAGTTTAGGGAGCTCCTACGAGCAGTACTTC.

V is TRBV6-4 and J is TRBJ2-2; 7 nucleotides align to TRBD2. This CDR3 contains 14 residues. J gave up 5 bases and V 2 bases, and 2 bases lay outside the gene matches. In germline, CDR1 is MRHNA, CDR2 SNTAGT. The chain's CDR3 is CASSDSGETGELFF. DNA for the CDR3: TGTGCCAGCAGTGACAGCGGGGAGACCGGGGAGCTGTTTTTT.